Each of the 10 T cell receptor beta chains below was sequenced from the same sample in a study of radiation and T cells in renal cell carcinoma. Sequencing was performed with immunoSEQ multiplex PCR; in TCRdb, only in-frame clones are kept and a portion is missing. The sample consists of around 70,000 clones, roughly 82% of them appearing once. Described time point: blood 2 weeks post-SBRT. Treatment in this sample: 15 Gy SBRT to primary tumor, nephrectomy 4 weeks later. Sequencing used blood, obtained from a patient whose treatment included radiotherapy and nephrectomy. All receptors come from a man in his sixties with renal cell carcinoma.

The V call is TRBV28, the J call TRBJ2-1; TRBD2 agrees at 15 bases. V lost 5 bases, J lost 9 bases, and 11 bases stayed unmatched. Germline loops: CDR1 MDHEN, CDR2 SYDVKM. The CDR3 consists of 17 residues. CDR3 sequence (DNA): TGTGCCAGCAGTGTCCCGGGACTAGCGGGAGGAGGATCTGAGCAGTTCTTC. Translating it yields CASSVPGLAGGGSEQFF.

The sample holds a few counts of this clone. The CDR3 region is CASIPGGLAGMSVEQFF. CDR3 sequence (DNA): TGTGCCAGCATACCAGGGGGGCTAGCGGGAATGAGTGTTGAGCAGTTCTTC. V is TRBV7-9 and J is TRBJ2-1; the match to TRBD2 covers 9 bases. This CDR3 is built from 17 residues. The ends lost 7 bases at V and 9 bases at J; junction bases unmatched: 19. From germline, CDR1 is SEHNR and CDR2 FQNEAQ (reference sequence).

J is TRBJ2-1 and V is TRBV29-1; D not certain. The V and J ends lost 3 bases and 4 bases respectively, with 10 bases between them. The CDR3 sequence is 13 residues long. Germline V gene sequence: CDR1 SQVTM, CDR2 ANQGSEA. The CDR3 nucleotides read TGCAGCGTTGACGACGGTGGTTACAATGAGCAGTTCTTC. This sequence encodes CSVDDGGYNEQFF.

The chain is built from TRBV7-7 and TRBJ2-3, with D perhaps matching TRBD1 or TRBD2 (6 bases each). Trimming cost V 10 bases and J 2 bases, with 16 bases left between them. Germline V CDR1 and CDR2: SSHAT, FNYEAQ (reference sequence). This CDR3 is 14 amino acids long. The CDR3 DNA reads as TGTGCCACCAGGGCGGGACAAGCCACAGATACGCAGTATTTT. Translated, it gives CATRAGQATDTQYF.

This CDR3 is CASSLRSGLASSYNEQFF. The CDR3 DNA reads TGTGCCAGCAGCTTACGTTCGGGACTAGCGAGCTCCTACAATGAGCAGTTCTTC. The chain is built from TRBV7-9 and TRBJ2-1; 10 bases fit TRBD2. V dropped 2 bases and J dropped 0; count of bases not matched to a gene: 7. This CDR3 comprises 18 residues. Per germline, CDR1 SEHNR and CDR2 FQNEAQ (reference sequence).

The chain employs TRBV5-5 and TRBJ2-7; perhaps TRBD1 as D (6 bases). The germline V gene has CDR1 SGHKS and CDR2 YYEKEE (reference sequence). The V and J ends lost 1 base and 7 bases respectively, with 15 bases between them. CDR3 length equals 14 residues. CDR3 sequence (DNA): TGTGCCAGCAGCTTGATACCGACCACAGGGGAGCAGTACTTC. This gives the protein CASSLIPTTGEQYF.

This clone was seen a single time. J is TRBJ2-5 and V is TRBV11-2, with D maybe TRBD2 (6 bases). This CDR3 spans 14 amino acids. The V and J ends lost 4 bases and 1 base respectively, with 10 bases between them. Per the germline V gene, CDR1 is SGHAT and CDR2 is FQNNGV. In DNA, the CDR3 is TGTGCCAGCAGCTCTCGGGGGATCCAAGAGACCCAGTACTTC. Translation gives CASSSRGIQETQYF.

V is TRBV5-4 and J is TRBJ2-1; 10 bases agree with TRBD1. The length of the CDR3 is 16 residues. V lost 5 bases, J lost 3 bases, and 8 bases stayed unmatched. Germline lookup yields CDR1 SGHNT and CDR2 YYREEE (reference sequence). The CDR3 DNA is TGTGCCAGCAGTCACGACGGACAGGGGGGCTACAATGAGCAGTTCTTC. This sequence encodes CASSHDGQGGYNEQFF.

Here the CDR3 DNA reads TGTGCCAGCTCACCAGGGTCGGCGGCCTACAATGAGCAGTTCTTC. As protein: CASSPGSAAYNEQFF. This chain uses TRBV18 with TRBJ2-1; D is unclear. Per germline, CDR1 KGHSH and CDR2 LQKENI. CDR3 length: 15 amino acids. Trimming cost V 2 bases and J 2 bases, with 10 bases left between them. Supplemented by reference TRBV18 and TRBJ2-1, the full variable domain reads NAGVMQNPRHLVRRRGQEARLRCSPMKGHSHVYWYRQLPEEGLKFMVYLQKENIIDESGMPKERFSAEFPKEGPSILRIQQVVRGDSAAYFCASSPGSAAYNEQFFGPGTRLTVL.

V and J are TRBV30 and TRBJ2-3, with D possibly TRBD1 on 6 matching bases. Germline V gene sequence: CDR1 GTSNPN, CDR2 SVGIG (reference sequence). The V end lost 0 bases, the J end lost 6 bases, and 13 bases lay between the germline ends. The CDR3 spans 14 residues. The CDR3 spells CAWSVNREWDTQYF. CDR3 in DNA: TGTGCCTGGAGTGTCAACAGGGAATGGGATACGCAGTATTTT.